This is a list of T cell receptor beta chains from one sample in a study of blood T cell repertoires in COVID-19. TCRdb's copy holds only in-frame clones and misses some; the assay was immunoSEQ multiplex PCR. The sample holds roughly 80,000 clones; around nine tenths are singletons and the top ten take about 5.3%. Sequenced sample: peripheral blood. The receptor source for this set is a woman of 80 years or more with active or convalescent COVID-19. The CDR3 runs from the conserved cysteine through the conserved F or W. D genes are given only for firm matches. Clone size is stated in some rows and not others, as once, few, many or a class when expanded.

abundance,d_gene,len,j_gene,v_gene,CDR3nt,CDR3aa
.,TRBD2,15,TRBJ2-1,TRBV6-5,TGTGCCAGCAGCCAAAGCGGGAGGGCTTACAATGAGCAGTTCTTC,CASSQSGRAYNEQFF
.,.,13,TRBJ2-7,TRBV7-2,TGTGCCAGCAGCCCTACTACTTCCTACGAGCAGTACTTC,CASSPTTSYEQYF
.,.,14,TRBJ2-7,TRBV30,TGTGCCTGGAGTCTCCGGGTCGCCTCCTACGAGCAGTACTTC,CAWSLRVASYEQYF
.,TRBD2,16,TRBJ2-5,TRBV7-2,TGTGCCAGCAGCCCAAGGGCTAGCGGGGGACAAGAGACCCAGTACTTC,CASSPRASGGQETQYF
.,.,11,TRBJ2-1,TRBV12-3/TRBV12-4,TGTGCCAGCAGTTTTAGCCATGAGCAGTTCTTC,CASSFSHEQFF
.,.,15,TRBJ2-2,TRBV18,TGTGCCAGCTCACCGTCCAGATCTAACACCGGGGAGCTGTTTTTT,CASSPSRSNTGELFF
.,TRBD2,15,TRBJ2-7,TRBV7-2,TGTGCCAGCAGCATACGACTAGCGGGAGGTCGGGAGCAGTACTTC,CASSIRLAGGREQYF
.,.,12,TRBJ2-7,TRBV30,TGTGCCTGGAGCGCGGGACTTTACGAGCAGTACTTC,CAWSAGLYEQYF
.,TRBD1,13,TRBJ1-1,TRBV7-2,TGTGCCAGCAGCACTCGGACAGGGTGGTGGACTTTCTTT,CASSTRTGWWTFF
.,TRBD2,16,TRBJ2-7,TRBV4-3,TGCGCCAGCAGCCAAGTCGGGACTAGCGGCCCCTACGAGCAGTACTTC,CASSQVGTSGPYEQYF
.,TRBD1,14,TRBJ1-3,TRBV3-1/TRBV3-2,TGTGCCAGCAGCCAACCAGGGGGTGGAAACACCATATATTTT,CASSQPGGGNTIYF
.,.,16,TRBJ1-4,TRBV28,TGTGCCAGCAGTTTACGAGGGTTTGCAACTAATGAAAAACTGTTTTTT,CASSLRGFATNEKLFF
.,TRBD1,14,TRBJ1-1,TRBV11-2,TGTGCCAGCAGCCGAGACAGGGGAAGAACTGAAGCTTTCTTT,CASSRDRGRTEAFF
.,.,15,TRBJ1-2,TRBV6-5,TGTGCCAGCAGACCCGGGGGGTTCTCAAACTATGGCTACACCTTC,CASRPGGFSNYGYTF
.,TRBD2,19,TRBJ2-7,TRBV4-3,TGCGCCAGCAGCCAAGAGGAAAGCGGGGGGGCCCCAAGCTCCTACGAGCAGTACTTC,CASSQEESGGAPSSYEQYF
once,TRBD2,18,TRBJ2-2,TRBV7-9,TGTGCCAGCAGCATGGGACTAGCGGGAGGGCCCCACACCGGGGAGCTGTTTTTT,CASSMGLAGGPHTGELFF
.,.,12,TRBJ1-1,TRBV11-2,.,CASSSVGQGISF
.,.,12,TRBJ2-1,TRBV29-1,TGCAGCGCCGGCCGTGGGGAGAATGAGCAGTTCTTC,CSAGRGENEQFF
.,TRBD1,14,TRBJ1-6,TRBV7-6,TGTGCCAGCAGCCCGACAGGGCGAGAATCACCCCTCCACTTT,CASSPTGRESPLHF
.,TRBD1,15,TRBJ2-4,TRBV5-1,TGCGCCAGCAGCTGGACAGGGGGGAGCAAAAACATTCAGTACTTC,CASSWTGGSKNIQYF
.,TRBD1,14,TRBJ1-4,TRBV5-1,TGCGCCAGCACTAGACAGGGCCCGTGGGAAAAACTGTTTTTT,CASTRQGPWEKLFF
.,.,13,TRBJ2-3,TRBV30,TGTGCCTGGAGTCCCGGGGTTACAGATACGCAGTATTTT,CAWSPGVTDTQYF